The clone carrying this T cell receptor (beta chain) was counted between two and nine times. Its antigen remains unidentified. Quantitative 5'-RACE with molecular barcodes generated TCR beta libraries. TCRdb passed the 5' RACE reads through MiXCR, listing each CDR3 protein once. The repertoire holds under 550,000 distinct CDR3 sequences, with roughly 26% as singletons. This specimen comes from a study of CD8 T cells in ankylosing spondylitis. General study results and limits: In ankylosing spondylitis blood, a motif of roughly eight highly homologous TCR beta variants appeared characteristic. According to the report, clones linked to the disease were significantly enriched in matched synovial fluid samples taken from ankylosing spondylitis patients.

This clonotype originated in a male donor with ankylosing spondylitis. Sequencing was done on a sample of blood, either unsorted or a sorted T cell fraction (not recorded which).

CDR3 coding DNA: TGCAGCGTTGGCGGGACAGCTGAGTACCAAGAGACCCAGTACTTC. This encodes CSVGGTAEYQETQYF. V gene TRBV29-1 combines with J gene TRBJ2-5; tentatively, D is TRBD1 (7 bases). Germline lookup yields CDR1 SQVTM and CDR2 ANQGSEA. This CDR3 spans 15 amino acids. Between the trimmed V and J ends, which lost 4 bases and 0 bases, there was a span of 15 bases.